This passage covers 25 T cell receptor beta chains from one sample sequenced in a study of beta chain features in type 1 diabetes. The authors reverse transcribed all of the isolated RNA, so sequencing captured expressed TCRB transcripts. Libraries were prepared by immunoSEQ multiplex PCR; TCRdb keeps only in-frame clonotypes and omits some of them. The sample has hundreds of thousands of clones; about 29% are singletons. The specimen was naive CD4+ T cells from blood. The receptors shown here come from a man aged 18 to 30 in good health.

V gene TRBV5-4 combines with J gene TRBJ2-3; TRBD1 agrees at 8 bases. The CDR3 is 17 amino acids. The germline gives CDR1 SGHNT, CDR2 YYREEE (reference sequence). The ends lost 4 bases at V and 3 bases at J; junction bases unmatched: 13. CDR3 in DNA: TGTGCCAGCAGCCCAGCCGGACAGGGCCCTGGAACAGATACGCAGTATTTT. Protein: CASSPAGQGPGTDTQYF.

This chain uses TRBV2 with TRBJ2-5; possibly TRBD1 for D (6 bases). Germline loops: CDR1 SNHLY, CDR2 FYNNEI. This CDR3 comprises 13 residues. The V and J ends lost 3 bases and 6 bases respectively, with 11 bases between them. CDR3: CASSDPGEKTQYF. CDR3 DNA sequence: TGTGCCAGCAGTGACCCAGGGGAGAAGACCCAGTACTTC.

This chain links TRBV19 with TRBJ2-7, with 9 bases aligning to TRBD2. Germline V gene lookup returns CDR1 LNHDA and CDR2 SQIVND (reference sequence). J gave up 2 bases and V 3 bases, and 5 bases lay outside the gene matches. The CDR3 has 15 residues. The CDR3 nucleotides are TGTGCCAGTAGTATGAGGCTAGCGGGAACCTACGAGCAGTACTTC. Translation gives CASSMRLAGTYEQYF.

This clone has more than one count but fewer than ten. The V and J genes are TRBV4-2 and TRBJ2-5, with 8 bases fitting TRBD2. This CDR3 region has 17 residues. CDR1 and CDR2 (germline): LGHNA, YNFKEQ. V was clipped by 0 bases and J by 6 bases; unmatched bases: 12. The CDR3 DNA reads as TGTGCCAGCAGCCAAGAGGTTACAGCGGGAGTGGGAAAGACCCAGTACTTC. Residues: CASSQEVTAGVGKTQYF.

The sample holds a few counts of this clone. The V gene is TRBV9, the J gene TRBJ1-1, with no clear D. This CDR3 has 14 residues. Germline CDR1 is SGDLS and CDR2 is YYNGEE. V lost 0 bases to trimming and J lost 7 bases, with 13 bases between them. The CDR3 loop reads CASSVAPGVSEAFF. In DNA form, the CDR3 reads TGTGCCAGCAGCGTAGCCCCTGGGGTGAGTGAAGCTTTCTTT.

The genes are TRBV19 and TRBJ2-3; the D is unclear. Trimming shortened V by 6 bases and J by 0 bases, and 10 bases separated the two germline ends. The CDR3 consists of 14 residues. From germline, CDR1 is LNHDA and CDR2 SQIVND (reference sequence). CDR3 bases: TGTGCCAGTAGCCTCGATTCTAGCACAGATACGCAGTATTTT. Its translation is CASSLDSSTDTQYF. The full variable domain, completed using reference TRBV19 and TRBJ2-3, is DGGITQSPKYLFRKEGQNVTLSCEQNLNHDAMYWYRQDPGQGLRLIYYSQIVNDFQKGDIAEGYSVSREKKESFPLTVTSAQKNPTAFYLCASSLDSSTDTQYFGPGTRLTVL.

The chain recombines TRBV4-2 with TRBJ2-1; tentatively, D is TRBD2 (5 bases). Germline CDR1 is LGHNA and CDR2 is YNFKEQ. The CDR3 contains 14 residues. V was cut by 1 base and J by 4 bases, with 8 bases left in between. The DNA for the CDR3 is TGTGCCAGCAGCCAAGTACTAGATTACAATGAGCAGTTCTTC. Protein: CASSQVLDYNEQFF.

The J gene is TRBJ2-6, the V gene TRBV6-1; either TRBD1 or TRBD2 may fit D (6 bases each). The V gene's germline CDR1 is MNHNS and CDR2 SASEGT. The CDR3 consists of 15 residues. V lost 3 bases and J 2 bases, leaving 8 bases between the germline ends. The DNA for the CDR3 is TGTGCCAGCAGTGACGGGGGCGCTGGGGCCAACGTCCTGACTTTC. Translation: CASSDGGAGANVLTF.

This clone was found once. The chain recombines TRBV19 with TRBJ2-3, with D hard to call. The CDR3 is made up of 12 amino acids. Between the trimmed V and J ends, which lost 5 bases and 5 bases, there was a span of 8 bases. Germline values: CDR1 LNHDA, CDR2 SQIVND (reference sequence). CDR3 coding DNA: TGTGCCAGTAGTGCCCAGGTAGATACGCAGTATTTT. Its protein is CASSAQVDTQYF.

This clone appeared a few times. The same CDR3 can be traced to other DNA sequences in this sample. This sequence joins TRBV30 and TRBJ2-3, with D uncertain. Germline V gives CDR1 GTSNPN, CDR2 SVGIG (reference sequence). V was clipped by 3 bases and J by 0 bases, with 1 base between them. The CDR3 extends over 11 amino acids. CDR3 sequence: CAWSSTDTQYF. The CDR3 bases are TGTGCCTGGAGCAGCACAGATACGCAGTATTTT. Using reference TRBV30 and TRBJ2-3 for the parts outside the CDR3, the full variable domain is SQTIHQWPATLVQPVGSPLSLECTVEGTSNPNLYWYRQAAGRGLQLLFYSVGIGQISSEVPQNLSASRPQDRQFILSSKKLLLSDSGFYLCAWSSTDTQYFGPGTRLTVL.

In its sample, this clone was seen a few times. The chain employs TRBV10-3 and TRBJ2-5, with TRBD1 as a possible D gene (6 bases). The CDR3 runs 14 residues. Looked up from germline, CDR1 is ENHRY and CDR2 is SYGVKD. V lost 0 bases and J 8 bases, leaving 13 bases between the germline ends. The CDR3 reads CAISESKDRTTQYF. The CDR3 nucleotides read TGTGCCATCAGTGAGTCGAAGGACAGAACTACCCAGTACTTC.

CDR3 sequence (DNA): TGTGCCACCAGCGGACGGGAGATCTTCTACGAGCAGTACTTC. The encoded protein is CATSGREIFYEQYF. This chain joins TRBV15 and TRBJ2-7; D perhaps matches TRBD2 (6 bases). With 5 bases removed from V and 3 bases from J, the gap between germline ends came to 14 bases. There are 14 residues in the CDR3. Germline values: CDR1 LNHNV, CDR2 YYDKDF (reference sequence).

This chain joins TRBV30 and TRBJ2-5; D not certain. From germline, CDR1 is GTSNPN and CDR2 SVGIG (reference sequence). Trimming took off 1 base at V and 9 bases at J, with 12 bases between the two ends. The CDR3 has 12 amino acids. CDR3 amino acids: CAWSGLRGPQYF. The CDR3, as DNA: TGTGCCTGGAGTGGCCTCCGCGGCCCCCAGTACTTC.

This sequence joins TRBV9 and TRBJ2-7, with D unclear. Germline lookup yields CDR1 SGDLS and CDR2 YYNGEE. The CDR3 is made up of 14 amino acids. With 0 bases removed from V and 0 bases from J, the gap between germline ends came to 7 bases. The CDR3 loop reads CASSVGWSSYEQYF. CDR3 bases: TGTGCCAGCAGCGTAGGGTGGAGCTCCTACGAGCAGTACTTC.

The table lists this clone with a count of one. The same CDR3 arises from other DNA sequences in this sample as well. The J gene is TRBJ2-3, the V gene TRBV5-1, with D perhaps assigned TRBD1 or TRBD2 (5 bases each). The CDR3 has 12 amino acids. Germline V CDR1 and CDR2: SGHRS, YFSETQ. The V end lost 0 bases, the J end lost 9 bases, and 8 bases lay between the germline ends. Written as DNA, the CDR3 is TGCGCCAGCAGCTTGGTAGGGGACACGCAGTATTTT. It yields the protein CASSLVGDTQYF.

This chain uses TRBV5-1 with TRBJ2-7, with TRBD1 as a possible D gene (7 bases). V lost 0 bases and J 5 bases, leaving 18 bases between the germline ends. CDR1 SGHRS and CDR2 YFSETQ come from the germline V gene. CDR3 size: 16 residues. CDR3 loop: CASSLEYRGGGNEQYF. DNA of the CDR3: TGCGCCAGCAGCTTGGAATATCGCGGAGGGGGCAACGAGCAGTACTTC.

In the case of this clone: Other DNA sequences in the same sample also yield this CDR3. The rearrangement joins TRBV15 to TRBJ2-3; unclear D gene. With 0 bases removed from V and 2 bases from J, the gap between germline ends came to 3 bases. Germline V CDR1 and CDR2: LNHNV, YYDKDF (reference sequence). The length of the CDR3 is 13 residues. In DNA, the CDR3 is TGTGCCACCAGCAGAGATCCCACAGATACGCAGTATTTT. As protein: CATSRDPTDTQYF.

This clone was seen more than once but under ten times. The chain is built from TRBV30 and TRBJ2-7; tentatively, D is TRBD1 (6 bases). V was cut by 0 bases and J by 3 bases, with 15 bases left in between. Germline CDR1 reads GTSNPN; CDR2 reads SVGIG (reference sequence). CDR3 size: 15 residues. The CDR3: CAWSVHGTLYYEQYF. The CDR3 DNA is TGTGCCTGGAGTGTCCACGGGACACTGTACTACGAGCAGTACTTC.

The chain is built from TRBV4-2 and TRBJ2-7, with TRBD2 matching 12 bases. Per germline, CDR1 LGHNA and CDR2 YNFKEQ. The junction had 9 bases not matched to a gene; V was cut back by 8 bases and J by 1 base. The CDR3 length is 16 residues. The CDR3 sequence is CASSTSSGRGSYEQYF. CDR3 DNA sequence: TGTGCCAGCTCCACTTCTAGCGGGAGGGGGTCCTACGAGCAGTACTTC.

The V and J genes are TRBV30 and TRBJ2-3; D uncertain. Germline-derived CDR1 and CDR2 are GTSNPN and SVGIG (reference sequence). The CDR3 loop spans 12 amino acids. V lost 3 bases and J 4 bases, leaving 8 bases between the germline ends. The CDR3, as DNA: TGTGCCTGGAGCGCCGGCCCAGATACGCAGTATTTT. It yields the protein CAWSAGPDTQYF.

V usage is TRBV14 and J usage is TRBJ2-3; 10 nucleotides agree with TRBD1. Germline CDR1 and CDR2: SGHDN and FVKESK. The CDR3 totals 17 residues. J was trimmed by 0 bases and V by 2 bases; bases with no gene match: 5. CDR3 nucleotide sequence: TGTGCCAGCAGCCAATACCCGGGACAGGGGAGCACAGATACGCAGTATTTT. Translated: CASSQYPGQGSTDTQYF. Full variable domain (outside the CDR3, taken from reference TRBV14 and TRBJ2-3): EAGVTQFPSHSVIEKGQTVTLRCDPISGHDNLYWYRRVMGKEIKFLLHFVKESKQDESGMPNNRFLAERTGGTYSTLKVQPAELEDSGVYFCASSQYPGQGSTDTQYFGPGTRLTVL.

The sample holds a few counts of this clone. This rearrangement joins TRBV6-1 to TRBJ2-6; D remains ambiguous. This CDR3 region has 17 residues. CDR1 and CDR2 (germline): MNHNS, SASEGT. V was shortened by 4 bases and J by 0 bases, with 13 bases between the two germline ends. The CDR3 DNA is TGTGCCAGCAGTGCCCGAAGGGCCAACTCTGGGGCCAACGTCCTGACTTTC. Amino acid sequence: CASSARRANSGANVLTF.

The CDR3 DNA reads as TGCGCCAGCAGCCAAGTCGGCAGGGCCGACAATGAGCAGTTCTTC. As protein: CASSQVGRADNEQFF. The chain links TRBV4-3 to TRBJ2-1; possible D gene TRBD1, 5 bases. Germline lookup yields CDR1 LGHNA and CDR2 YSLEER. This CDR3 region has 15 residues. V shed 1 base and J shed 5 bases, with 12 bases lying between them.

The CDR3 region is CASRAGPHPTFF. DNA for the CDR3: TGTGCCAGCAGAGCCGGGCCCCACCCGACGTTCTTC. V gene TRBV7-2 combines with J gene TRBJ2-1; D not resolved. This CDR3 has 12 amino acids. V was trimmed by 6 bases and J by 15 bases, leaving 18 bases between them. Germline assignment: CDR1 SGHTA and CDR2 FQGNSA. The variable domain in full, with the rest retrieved from reference TRBV7-2 and TRBJ2-1, is GAGVSQSPSNKVTEKGKDVELRCDPISGHTALYWYRQSLGQGLEFLIYFQGNSAPDKSGLPSDRFSAERTGGSVSTLTIQRTQQEDSAVYLCASRAGPHPTFFGPGTRLTVL.

This chain connects TRBV7-2 to TRBJ2-5; D gene uncertain. The CDR3 sequence is 13 residues long. Between the trimmed V and J ends, which lost 2 bases and 1 base, there was a span of 5 bases. The germline CDR1 and CDR2 sequences are SGHTA and FQGNSA. For the CDR3, the DNA is TGTGCCAGCAGCTTATCGTCCCAAGAGACCCAGTACTTC. Protein: CASSLSSQETQYF.